This T cell receptor beta chain was documented in a study of T cells after yellow fever vaccination. Findings of the study overall: A limited proportion of clonotypes was detected within both the CD4 and CD8 compartments. The booster saw the reappearance of most primary-vaccination clones (about 95% CD4, 88% CD8).

TCRdb reprocessed the 5' RACE reads via MiXCR and lists one record per CDR3 protein. This sample has roughly 500,000 distinct CDR3 sequences, with 15% to 20% found just once. With regard to this clonotype: No antigen is known for it.

The source material was PBMCs, sampled 15 days after the yellow fever booster vaccination. The receptor comes from a man aged 30 to 45 who received the YFV17D yellow fever vaccine.

The DNA for the CDR3 is TGTGCCAGCAGCCGAGCGGGAGGGCCTTACGAGCAGTACTTC. Translating it yields CASSRAGGPYEQYF. The genes are TRBV12-3 or TRBV12-4 and TRBJ2-7; 10 bases map to TRBD2. This CDR3 spans 14 amino acids. Trimming cost V 6 bases and J 4 bases; bases outside gene matches: 6.